This T cell receptor (beta chain) was recovered during a study of blood T cells in healthy people across ages. General study points: The study lacked donor CMV status, which possibly confounded expanded clonotype changes. Long-lived donors exceeded aged donors in naive CD4+ cells and diversity. As naive T cell percentage varied, TCR beta diversity correlated strongly with it.

Extraction of total RNA produced a minimum of 5 micrograms from each sample. Of note for this clonotype: Its matching antigen is unknown.

From germline, CDR1 is SGHRS and CDR2 YFSETQ. The CDR3 loop spans 16 amino acids. Then a second PCR, running about 6 to 11 cycles, was carried out with a sample-barcoded 5' primer and a J-beta primer mix. TCRdb ran MiXCR on the 5' RACE reads and lists one entry per CDR3 protein. Here the sample spans 600,000 to 650,000 distinct CDR3 sequences, 58% being singletons. The material sequenced was blood. The receptor was isolated from a man aged 55 to 70 in good health. The V gene is TRBV5-1, the J gene TRBJ2-5; no firm D call. The J call may be in error: the DNA end matches TRBJ2-7 better. CDR3 DNA: TGCGCCAGCAGCTTGAGTCCAAGTTCTCCTCCCTACGAGCAGTACTTC. Translating gives CASSLSPSSPPYEQYF.